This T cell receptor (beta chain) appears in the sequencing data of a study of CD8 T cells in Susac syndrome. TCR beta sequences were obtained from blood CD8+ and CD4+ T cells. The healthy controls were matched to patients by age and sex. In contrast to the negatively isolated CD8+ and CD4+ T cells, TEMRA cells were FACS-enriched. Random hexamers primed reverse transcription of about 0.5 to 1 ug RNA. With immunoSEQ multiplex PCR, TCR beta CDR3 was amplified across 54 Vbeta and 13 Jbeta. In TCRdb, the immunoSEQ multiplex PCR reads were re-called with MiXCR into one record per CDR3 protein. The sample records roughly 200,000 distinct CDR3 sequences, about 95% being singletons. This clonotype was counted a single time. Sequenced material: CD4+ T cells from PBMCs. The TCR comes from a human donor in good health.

In DNA form, the CDR3 reads TGTGCCAGCAGCTCAAGTGGGGGCCTTGGCTCGGGCTACACCTTC. It is translated as CASSSSGGLGSGYTF. The chain recombines TRBV13 with TRBJ1-2, with D perhaps TRBD1 (6 bases). This CDR3 is 15 amino acids long. Looked up from germline, CDR1 is PRHDT and CDR2 is FYEKMQ (reference sequence). The V gene lost 4 bases and the J gene lost 8 bases, with 20 bases spanning the gap.